Included here is one T cell receptor (beta chain) sequence, with context. Antigen: not known. The record originates from a study of beta chain features in type 1 diabetes. This CDR3 has 11 residues. Germline-derived CDR1 and CDR2 are MRHNA and SNTAGT. Trimming took 8 bases from V and 7 from J, leaving 11 bases between them. Every isolated RNA sample was fully reverse transcribed, so sequencing captured expressed TCRB transcripts. Generated by immunoSEQ multiplex PCR, the TCRdb table keeps only in-frame clones and is missing some. The sample records hundreds of thousands of clones, approximately 16% being singletons. Findings of the study overall: Shorter templates might be favored by PCR, and equally so in patients and in controls. Shortening that was moderate but significant affected the TCRB CDR3s of Type 1 diabetes patients in all four CD4+ subsets. When VDJ junctions were examined, type 1 diabetes patients showed fewer insertions and more deletions.

Sorting based on CD45RO/CCR7/CD25/CD127/CD95/CD27 separated CD4+ naive, central memory, regulatory and stem cell-like memory cells. Sorted populations all had greater than 95% purity. The receptor was isolated from a man aged 18 to 35 with type 1 diabetes. This sequence joins TRBV6-4 and TRBJ1-1, with D uncertain. Sequenced material: naive CD4+ T cells from blood. The CDR3, as DNA: TGTGCCAGCCTAAGAGCGAATGAAGCTTTCTTT. Translation gives CASLRANEAFF.